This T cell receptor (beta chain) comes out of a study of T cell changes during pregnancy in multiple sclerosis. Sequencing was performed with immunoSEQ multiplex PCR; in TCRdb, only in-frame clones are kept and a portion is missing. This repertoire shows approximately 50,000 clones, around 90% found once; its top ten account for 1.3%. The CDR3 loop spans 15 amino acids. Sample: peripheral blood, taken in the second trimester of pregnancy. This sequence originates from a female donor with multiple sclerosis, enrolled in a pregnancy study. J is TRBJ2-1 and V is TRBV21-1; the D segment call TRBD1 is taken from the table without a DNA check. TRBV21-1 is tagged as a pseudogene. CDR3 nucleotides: TGTGCCAGCAGCCTCGAGGGGGTTTGCAACAATGAGCAGTTCTTC. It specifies CASSLEGVCNNEQFF.